Listed below are T cell receptor beta chains from one sample, sequenced in a study of CD8 T cells in Susac syndrome. Using its own MiXCR run on the immunoSEQ multiplex PCR reads, TCRdb lists one record per CDR3 protein. The sample lists 150,000 or so distinct CDR3 sequences, around 96% occurring once. Sequencing used CD4+ T cells from PBMCs. The receptors were gathered from a human donor with Susac syndrome. CDR3s include the opening cysteine and the closing phenylalanine or tryptophan. The D gene is left open where the match is weak. Clone size is not always given. Where it is, it says once, few, many or a class for expanded clones.

CDR3 length: 11
J gene: TRBJ2-7
V gene: TRBV29-1
D gene: NA
clone size: NA
CDR3 protein: CSVGTYYEQYF
CDR3 DNA: TGCAGCGTTGGTACATACTACGAGCAGTACTTC

CDR3 length: 13
J gene: TRBJ2-7
V gene: TRBV25-1
D gene: TRBD2
clone size: once
CDR3 protein: CASSGTSQGEQYF
CDR3 DNA: TGTGCCAGCAGTGGGACTAGCCAGGGTGAGCAGTACTTC

CDR3 length: 13
J gene: TRBJ2-7
V gene: TRBV19
D gene: NA
clone size: NA
CDR3 protein: CASSTIQGYEQYF
CDR3 DNA: TGTGCCAGTAGTACCATACAGGGCTATGAGCAGTACTTC

CDR3 length: 14
J gene: TRBJ2-7
V gene: TRBV6-2/TRBV6-3
D gene: NA
clone size: NA
CDR3 protein: CASTRTALSYEQYF
CDR3 DNA: TGTGCCAGCACCCGGACAGCCTTATCCTACGAGCAGTACTTC

CDR3 length: 12
J gene: TRBJ1-6
V gene: TRBV10-3
D gene: NA
clone size: once
CDR3 protein: CAISEGGTPLHF
CDR3 DNA: TGTGCCATCAGTGAGGGAGGGACACCCCTCCACTTT

CDR3 length: 12
J gene: TRBJ1-1
V gene: TRBV18
D gene: NA
clone size: NA
CDR3 protein: CASSPLTGGAFF
CDR3 DNA: TGTGCCAGCTCACCTCTAACCGGGGGAGCTTTCTTT

CDR3 length: 12
J gene: TRBJ2-2
V gene: TRBV29-1
D gene: NA
clone size: NA
CDR3 protein: CSVGLGAGELFF
CDR3 DNA: TGCAGCGTTGGATTAGGGGCCGGGGAGCTGTTTTTT

CDR3 length: 14
J gene: TRBJ2-5
V gene: TRBV12-3/TRBV12-4
D gene: NA
clone size: NA
CDR3 protein: CASSFPQERETQYF
CDR3 DNA: TGTGCCAGCAGTTTCCCCCAAGAACGAGAGACCCAGTACTTC

CDR3 length: 11
J gene: TRBJ2-7
V gene: TRBV7-2
D gene: NA
clone size: NA
CDR3 protein: CASSSHDEQYF
CDR3 DNA: TGTGCCAGCAGCTCCCACGACGAGCAGTACTTC

CDR3 length: 13
J gene: TRBJ1-4
V gene: TRBV15
D gene: NA
clone size: NA
CDR3 protein: CATSRSPNEKLFF
CDR3 DNA: TGTGCCACCAGCAGATCCCCTAATGAAAAACTGTTTTTT

CDR3 length: 13
J gene: TRBJ1-5
V gene: TRBV6-2/TRBV6-3
D gene: TRBD1
clone size: NA
CDR3 protein: CASSYSEGQGKHF
CDR3 DNA: TGTGCCAGCAGTTACTCCGAGGGACAGGGGAAACATTTT

CDR3 length: 15
J gene: TRBJ2-2
V gene: TRBV10-3
D gene: NA
clone size: NA
CDR3 protein: CAISGGSGDTGELFF
CDR3 DNA: TGTGCCATCAGTGGAGGTAGCGGTGACACCGGGGAGCTGTTTTTT

CDR3 length: 14
J gene: TRBJ2-5
V gene: TRBV11-2
D gene: NA
clone size: NA
CDR3 protein: CASSLAGRGETQYF
CDR3 DNA: TGTGCCAGCAGCTTAGCCGGACGAGGAGAGACCCAGTACTTC

CDR3 length: 15
J gene: TRBJ1-2
V gene: TRBV12-3/TRBV12-4
D gene: NA
clone size: NA
CDR3 protein: CASSQGRRVNYGYTF
CDR3 DNA: TGTGCCAGCAGTCAAGGACGGAGAGTTAACTATGGCTACACCTTC

CDR3 length: 15
J gene: TRBJ2-1
V gene: TRBV28
D gene: TRBD1
clone size: NA
CDR3 protein: CASSSSGTAYNEQFF
CDR3 DNA: TGTGCCAGCAGTTCCTCCGGGACAGCTTACAATGAGCAGTTCTTC

CDR3 length: 14
J gene: TRBJ2-7
V gene: TRBV12-3/TRBV12-4
D gene: NA
clone size: NA
CDR3 protein: CASSAVGQIDEQYF
CDR3 DNA: TGTGCCAGCAGCGCCGTAGGGCAGATCGACGAGCAGTACTTC

CDR3 length: 15
J gene: TRBJ1-4
V gene: TRBV7-2
D gene: NA
clone size: NA
CDR3 protein: CASTAGTSVNEKLFF
CDR3 DNA: TGTGCATCCACTGCCGGGACAAGTGTTAATGAAAAACTGTTTTTT

CDR3 length: 14
J gene: TRBJ2-1
V gene: TRBV5-1
D gene: TRBD1
clone size: NA
CDR3 protein: CASSPGGLYNEQFF
CDR3 DNA: TGCGCCAGCAGCCCAGGGGGCTTGTACAATGAGCAGTTCTTC

CDR3 length: 13
J gene: TRBJ2-2
V gene: TRBV9
D gene: NA
clone size: NA
CDR3 protein: CASTFRSTGELFF
CDR3 DNA: TGTGCCAGCACCTTCAGATCCACCGGGGAGCTGTTTTTT

CDR3 length: 16
J gene: TRBJ2-3
V gene: TRBV12-3/TRBV12-4
D gene: NA
clone size: NA
CDR3 protein: CASSFPDRSSTDTQYF
CDR3 DNA: TGTGCCAGCAGTTTCCCCGACAGATCTAGCACAGATACGCAGTATTTT

CDR3 length: 13
J gene: TRBJ2-1
V gene: TRBV6-5
D gene: NA
clone size: NA
CDR3 protein: CASSYASLNEQFF
CDR3 DNA: TGTGCCAGCAGTTACGCCTCACTAAATGAGCAGTTCTTC

CDR3 length: 13
J gene: TRBJ2-1
V gene: TRBV7-8
D gene: NA
clone size: NA
CDR3 protein: CASSMDGRDEQFF
CDR3 DNA: TGTGCCAGCAGCATGGACGGACGGGATGAGCAGTTCTTC

CDR3 length: 14
J gene: TRBJ1-1
V gene: TRBV5-1
D gene: NA
clone size: NA
CDR3 protein: CASSDRDGHTEAFF
CDR3 DNA: TGCGCCAGCAGCGACCGGGACGGACACACTGAAGCTTTCTTT

CDR3 length: 14
J gene: TRBJ1-2
V gene: TRBV25-1
D gene: NA
clone size: NA
CDR3 protein: CASSATGLRYGYTF
CDR3 DNA: TGTGCCAGCAGTGCAACAGGGTTGAGGTATGGCTACACTTTC